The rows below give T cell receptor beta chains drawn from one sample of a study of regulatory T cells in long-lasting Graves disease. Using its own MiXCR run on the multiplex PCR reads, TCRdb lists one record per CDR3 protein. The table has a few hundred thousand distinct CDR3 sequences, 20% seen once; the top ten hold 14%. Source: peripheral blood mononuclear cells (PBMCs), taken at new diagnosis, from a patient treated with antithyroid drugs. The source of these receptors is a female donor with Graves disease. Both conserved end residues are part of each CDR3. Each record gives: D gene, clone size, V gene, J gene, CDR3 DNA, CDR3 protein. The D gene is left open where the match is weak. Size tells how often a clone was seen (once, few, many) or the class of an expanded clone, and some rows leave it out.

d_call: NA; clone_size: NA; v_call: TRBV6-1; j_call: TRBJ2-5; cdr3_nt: TGTGCCAGCTCGGCAGTCCAAGAGACCCAGTACTTC; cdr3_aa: CASSAVQETQYF
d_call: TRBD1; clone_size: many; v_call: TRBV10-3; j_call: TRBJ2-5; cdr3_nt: TGTGCCACCGGACAGGGCGGGGAGACCCAGTACTTC; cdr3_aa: CATGQGGETQYF
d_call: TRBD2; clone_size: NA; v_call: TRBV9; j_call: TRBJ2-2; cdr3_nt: TGTGCCAGCAGCCCCCGGGACTATACCTCCGGGGAGCTGTTTTTT; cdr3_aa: CASSPRDYTSGELFF
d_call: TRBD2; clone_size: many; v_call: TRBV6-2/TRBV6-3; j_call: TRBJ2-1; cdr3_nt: TGTGCCAGCAGCCGCCGCCGGACTAGCGGGGGGAATGAGCAGTTCTTC; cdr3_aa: CASSRRRTSGGNEQFF
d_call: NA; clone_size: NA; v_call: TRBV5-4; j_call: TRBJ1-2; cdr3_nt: TGTGCCAGCAGCGGGATGGGGCGAACTGTGACCTTC; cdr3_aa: CASSGMGRTVTF
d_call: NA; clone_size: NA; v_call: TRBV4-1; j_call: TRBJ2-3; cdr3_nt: TGCGCCAGCAGCCAGAACCGGGACGCGAGGAGCACAGATACGCAGTATTTT; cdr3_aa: CASSQNRDARSTDTQYF
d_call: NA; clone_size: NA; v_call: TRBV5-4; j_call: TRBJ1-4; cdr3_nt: TGTGCCAGCAGCCATGGTGGGGGGGCCAATGAAAAACTGTTTTTT; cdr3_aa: CASSHGGGANEKLFF
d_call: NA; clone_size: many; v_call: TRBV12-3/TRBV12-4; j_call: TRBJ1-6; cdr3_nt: TGTGCCAGCAGTTATCTAGGGAATTCACCCCTCCACTTT; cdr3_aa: CASSYLGNSPLHF
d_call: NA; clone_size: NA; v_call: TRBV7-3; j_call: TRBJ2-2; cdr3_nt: TGTGCCAGCAGCGCGGCAGTGGGAGTCGGGGAGCTGTTTTTT; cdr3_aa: CASSAAVGVGELFF
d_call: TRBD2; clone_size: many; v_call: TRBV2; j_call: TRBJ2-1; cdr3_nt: TGTGCCAGCAGCAGGACTAGCGGGAACCCCAATGAGCAGTTCTTC; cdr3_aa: CASSRTSGNPNEQFF
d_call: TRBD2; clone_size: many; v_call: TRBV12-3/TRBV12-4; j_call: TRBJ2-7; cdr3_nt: TGTGCCAGCAGTCCATTACTAGCGGGGTCCTACGAGCAGTACTTC; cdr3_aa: CASSPLLAGSYEQYF
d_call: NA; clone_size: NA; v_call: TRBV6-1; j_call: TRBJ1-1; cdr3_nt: TGTGCCAGCAGCAGGGTCGACCCGAGGAACACTGAAGCTTTCTTT; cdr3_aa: CASSRVDPRNTEAFF
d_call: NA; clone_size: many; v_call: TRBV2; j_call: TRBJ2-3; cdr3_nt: TGTGCCAGCAGTGATCCGGGAGCTAGCACAGATACGCAGTATTTT; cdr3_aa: CASSDPGASTDTQYF
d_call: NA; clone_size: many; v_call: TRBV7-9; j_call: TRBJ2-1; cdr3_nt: TGTGCCAGCAGCTTAGAAGGCCTAGATCCCGACAATGAGCAGTTCTTC; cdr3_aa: CASSLEGLDPDNEQFF
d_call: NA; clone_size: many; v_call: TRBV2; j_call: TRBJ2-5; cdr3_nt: TGTGCCAGTAGCCAATCAGGGACCCAAGAGACCCAGTACTTC; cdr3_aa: CASSQSGTQETQYF
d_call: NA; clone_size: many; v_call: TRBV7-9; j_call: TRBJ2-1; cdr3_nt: TGTGCCAGCAGCCTAGAGGGAGTGGCTCTGGGGGAGGAGCAGTTCTTC; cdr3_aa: CASSLEGVALGEEQFF
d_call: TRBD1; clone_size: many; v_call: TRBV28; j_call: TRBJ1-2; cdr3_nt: TGTGCCAGCAGTCCCGACAGGGGATATGGCTACACCTTC; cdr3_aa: CASSPDRGYGYTF
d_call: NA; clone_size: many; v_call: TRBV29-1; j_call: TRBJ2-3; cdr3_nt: TGCAGCGTTGAAGATCCTAGCACAGATACGCAGTATTTT; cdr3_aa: CSVEDPSTDTQYF
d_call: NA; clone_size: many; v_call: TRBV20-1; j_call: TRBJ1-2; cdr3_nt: TGCAGTGCTAGAGATTTGAGGGATTCAGGCTATGGCTACACCTTC; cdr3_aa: CSARDLRDSGYGYTF
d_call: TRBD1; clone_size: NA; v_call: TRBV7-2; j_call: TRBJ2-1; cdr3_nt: TGTGCCAGCAGTCCGACCGGGACAGCCAATGAGCAGTTCTTC; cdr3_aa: CASSPTGTANEQFF